The following is a T cell receptor beta chain sequence with its context. Antigen: not known. This record comes from a study of OX40 agonist ivuxolimab in advanced cancers. Study-level information: Ivuxolimab doses were 0.01, 0.1, 0.3, 1.5, 3 or 10 mg/kg every 2 weeks. Partial responses were observed in three patients, of whom one had hepatocellular carcinoma and two had cutaneous melanoma.

The study, taken as a whole, reports: Some patients who did not respond also had low normalized T-cell clonal expansion. Among the lowest levels of clonal expansion were found in partial responders at 0.1-3.0 mg/kg.

Some clones are missing from TCRdb's copy, which holds only in-frame ones; the method was immunoSEQ multiplex PCR. This table holds 15,000 to 20,000 clones, just under 80% found once. The CDR3 spans 13 residues. Germline V CDR1 and CDR2: SQVTM, ANQGSEA. V lost 5 bases and J 1 base, leaving 10 bases between the germline ends. The receptor was derived from an adult with an advanced solid tumor such as melanoma, head and neck, liver or kidney cancer. V usage is TRBV29-1 and J usage is TRBJ2-3; a possible D gene is TRBD2 (7 bases). Here the sequenced sample was CD4+ or CD8+ T cells sorted from blood, taken in a trial of the OX40 agonist ivuxolimab. In nucleotides, the CDR3 is TGCAGCGTTAGGGAGGGGGGCACAGATACGCAGTATTTT. Translating gives CSVREGGTDTQYF.